These 26 T cell receptor beta chains originate from one sample sequenced in a study of blood T cell repertoires in COVID-19. Data came from immunoSEQ multiplex PCR; TCRdb stores just in-frame clones and leaves some out. The repertoire holds 300,000 or so clones, with 85% to 90% as singletons. Specimen: peripheral blood. The receptors here all came from a man aged 65 to 85 with acute or convalescent COVID-19.

The rearrangement uses TRBV27 and TRBJ2-3, with 10 positions matching TRBD2. CDR3 size: 15 residues. V lost 4 bases, J lost 7 bases, and 8 bases stayed unmatched. Germline loops: CDR1 MNHEY, CDR2 SMNVEV (reference sequence). DNA of the CDR3: TGTGCCAGCAGTTCCCTTTGGACTAGCGGATATACGCAGTATTTT. Its protein product is CASSSLWTSGYTQYF.

The chain links TRBV28 to TRBJ2-7; TRBD2 matches 7 bases. V lost 6 bases and J lost 1; bases outside the gene matches: 6. The germline V gene has CDR1 MDHEN and CDR2 SYDVKM. CDR3 length equals 14 residues. CDR3 sequence reads: CASRPPGGSYEQYF. In DNA, the CDR3 is TGTGCCAGCAGGCCACCGGGGGGTTCCTACGAGCAGTACTTC.

The chain links TRBV18 to TRBJ1-1; 7 bases agree with TRBD1. The germline CDR1 and CDR2 sequences are KGHSH and LQKENI. V dropped 0 bases and J dropped 5; count of bases not matched to a gene: 6. This CDR3 region has 15 residues. This chain's CDR3 is CASSPPYRGSTEAFF. The CDR3 DNA reads TGTGCCAGCTCACCACCGTACAGGGGATCAACTGAAGCTTTCTTT.

The V gene is TRBV6-1, the J gene TRBJ1-4; 9 bases fit TRBD1. This CDR3 is 12 amino acids long. From germline, CDR1 is MNHNS and CDR2 SASEGT. V shed 3 bases and J 11 bases; nucleotides not matched to a gene: 1. This CDR3 reads CASSETGGKLFF. DNA of the CDR3: TGTGCCAGCAGTGAGACAGGGGGGAAACTGTTTTTT.

J is TRBJ1-1 and V is TRBV2, with a possible D match to TRBD1 (6 bases). From germline, CDR1 is SNHLY and CDR2 FYNNEI. The CDR3 sequence is 14 residues long. Trimming removed 6 bases at V and 4 bases at J, with 15 bases between. In nucleotides, the CDR3 is TGTGCCAGCAGGAGGGGGGGGGAAGGCACTGAAGCTTTCTTT. It codes for CASRRGGEGTEAFF.

The V call is TRBV4-3, the J call TRBJ2-1, with a tentative D call TRBD2 (5 bases). There are 14 residues in the CDR3. The V gene lost 0 bases and the J gene lost 4 bases, with 7 bases spanning the gap. Germline V gene lookup returns CDR1 LGHNA and CDR2 YSLEER. CDR3 amino acids: CASSQEPGYNEQFF. CDR3 in DNA: TGCGCCAGCAGCCAAGAGCCGGGGTACAATGAGCAGTTCTTC.

J is TRBJ1-2 and V is TRBV5-8; D call uncertain. V shed 0 bases and J shed 3 bases, with 9 bases lying between them. Germline CDR1 SGHTS, CDR2 YDEGEE. This CDR3 spans 14 amino acids. CDR3 amino acids: CASSLGGPDYGYTF. The CDR3 bases are TGTGCCAGCAGCTTGGGAGGTCCAGACTATGGCTACACCTTC.

This clone was seen once. The chain combines TRBV9 with TRBJ2-1, with D maybe TRBD2 (6 bases). CDR1 is SGDLS, CDR2 YYNGEE, per germline. The CDR3 loop spans 17 amino acids. V shed 0 bases and J shed 3 bases, with 16 bases lying between them. CDR3: CASSVGFLGGSYNEQFF. CDR3 DNA sequence: TGTGCCAGCAGCGTAGGGTTCCTTGGAGGGAGCTACAATGAGCAGTTCTTC.

The V and J genes are TRBV18 and TRBJ2-3, with TRBD1 matching over 11 bases. V trimming: 3 bases; J trimming: 4 bases; junction bases outside the gene matches: 3. The CDR3 length is 15 residues. Germline V gene lookup returns CDR1 KGHSH and CDR2 LQKENI. This CDR3 reads CASSPGTGGSDTQYF. The CDR3 DNA follows: TGTGCCAGCTCACCTGGGACAGGGGGTTCAGATACGCAGTATTTT.

This chain uses TRBV9 with TRBJ2-1; 7 positions agree with TRBD1. Looked up from germline, CDR1 is SGDLS and CDR2 is YYNGEE. The CDR3 covers 15 residues. Trimming took 0 bases from V and 7 from J; bases not matched to a gene: 7. CDR3 protein: CASSVVAGGSNEQFF. CDR3 coding DNA: TGTGCCAGCAGCGTAGTGGCAGGGGGAAGTAATGAGCAGTTCTTC.

This clone was seen once. The CDR3 region is CASSGRDRSEKLFF. The CDR3 DNA is TGTGCCAGCAGTGGGAGGGACAGGAGTGAAAAACTGTTTTTT. V and J are TRBV7-9 and TRBJ1-4; TRBD1 aligns across 8 bases. The V gene end was trimmed by 6 bases and the J gene end by 7 bases; junction bases not matched to a gene: 7. The CDR3 loop spans 14 amino acids. The germline gives CDR1 SEHNR, CDR2 FQNEAQ (reference sequence).

This clone has only a few counts. This sequence joins TRBV7-2 and TRBJ1-5; 10 nucleotides align to TRBD1. The germline V gene encodes CDR1 SGHTA and CDR2 FQGNSA. V was clipped by 8 bases and J by 7 bases; unmatched bases: 5. The CDR3 extends over 13 amino acids. CDR3 in amino acids: CASGGQGLQPQHF. Here the CDR3 DNA reads TGTGCCAGCGGGGGACAGGGGTTGCAGCCCCAGCATTTT. Full variable domain (remainder filled in from reference TRBV7-2 and TRBJ1-5): GAGVSQSPSNKVTEKGKDVELRCDPISGHTALYWYRQSLGQGLEFLIYFQGNSAPDKSGLPSDRFSAERTGGSVSTLTIQRTQQEDSAVYLCASGGQGLQPQHFGDGTRLSIL.

The J gene is TRBJ1-3, the V gene TRBV7-2; 10 bases are a match to TRBD1. This CDR3 region has 15 residues. Germline V lookup: CDR1 SGHTA, CDR2 FQGNSA. Trimming removed 5 bases from V and 8 bases from J; junction bases left unmatched: 9. The CDR3 coding sequence is TGTGCCAGCAGCCCATTTGGGGGACAGGGGTACACCATATATTTT. Translated: CASSPFGGQGYTIYF.

The gene calls are TRBV10-3 and TRBJ2-1, with 7 bases lining up with TRBD1. The junction had 11 bases not matched to a gene; V was cut back by 3 bases and J by 6 bases. Germline V gene lookup returns CDR1 ENHRY and CDR2 SYGVKD. The CDR3 runs 16 residues. CDR3 loop: CAISERERGLGNEQFF. In nucleotides, the CDR3 is TGTGCCATCAGTGAAAGAGAGAGGGGGCTGGGCAATGAGCAGTTCTTC.

V and J are TRBV28 and TRBJ1-2; TRBD1 is a possible D gene (5 bases). Germline V gene sequence: CDR1 MDHEN, CDR2 SYDVKM. The germline V and J ends were trimmed by 3 bases and 6 bases, with 11 bases remaining between them. This CDR3 spans 13 amino acids. The CDR3 coding sequence is TGTGCCAGCAGTTTTGCCGCAGGGAATGGCTACACCTTC. Protein: CASSFAAGNGYTF.

The rearrangement links TRBV3-1 (or the pseudogene TRBV3-2) to TRBJ1-1; 8 bases align to TRBD1. This CDR3 is 15 amino acids long. Germline CDR1 reads LGHDT; CDR2 reads YNNKEL (reference sequence). J was trimmed by 6 bases and V by 6 bases; bases with no gene match: 12. The CDR3 spells CASSRWTGMVAEAFF. The CDR3 nucleotides read TGTGCCAGCAGTCGGTGGACAGGGATGGTAGCTGAAGCTTTCTTT.

V and J are TRBV7-9 and TRBJ1-3, with TRBD1 identical over 8 bases. Germline-derived CDR1 and CDR2 are SEHNR and FQNEAQ (reference sequence). V lost 1 base and J lost 3; bases outside the gene matches: 8. The CDR3 totals 17 residues. The CDR3 sequence: CASSLGLGQGNGNTIYF. DNA for the CDR3: TGTGCCAGCAGCTTAGGTCTCGGACAGGGAAATGGAAACACCATATATTTT.

The rearrangement uses TRBV28 and TRBJ2-7; 9 bases are a match to TRBD1. V trimming: 3 bases; J trimming: 2 bases; junction bases outside the gene matches: 5. The CDR3 extends over 15 amino acids. The germline V gene encodes CDR1 MDHEN and CDR2 SYDVKM. The CDR3 region has the DNA TGTGCCAGCAGTTTTGGACAGGGGAGCACCTACGAGCAGTACTTC. Translated, it gives CASSFGQGSTYEQYF. The full variable domain, completed using reference TRBV28 and TRBJ2-7, is DVKVTQSSRYLVKRTGEKVFLECVQDMDHENMFWYRQDPGLGLRLIYFSYDVKMKEKGDIPEGYSVSREKKERFSLILESASTNQTSMYLCASSFGQGSTYEQYFGPGTRLTVT.

The chain is built from TRBV5-1 and TRBJ2-7; weak D call: TRBD2 (6 bases). CDR3 length: 15 residues. V dropped 4 bases and J dropped 9 bases, with 23 bases sitting between them. In germline, CDR1 is SGHRS, CDR2 YFSETQ. The CDR3: CASSPTGPGEIGQYF. CDR3 sequence (DNA): TGCGCCAGCAGCCCAACAGGCCCGGGAGAAATTGGGCAGTACTTC. Drawing the rest from reference TRBV5-1 and TRBJ2-7, the complete variable domain is KAGVTQTPRYLIKTRGQQVTLSCSPISGHRSVSWYQQTPGQGLQFLFEYFSETQRNKGNFPGRFSGRQFSNSRSEMNVSTLELGDSALYLCASSPTGPGEIGQYFGPGTRLTVT.

The CDR3 spells CASSRAGGLYNEQFF. As DNA, the CDR3 is TGTGCCAGCAGCCGGGCAGGGGGTCTCTACAATGAGCAGTTCTTC. The chain uses TRBV7-2 and TRBJ2-1, with 7 positions matching TRBD1. Germline V gene lookup returns CDR1 SGHTA and CDR2 FQGNSA. This CDR3 has 15 amino acids. The V gene end was trimmed by 5 bases and the J gene end by 3 bases; junction bases not matched to a gene: 7.

The genes are TRBV5-5 and TRBJ1-2, with D unclear. V lost 0 bases, J lost 4 bases, and 10 bases lay in between. This CDR3 region has 14 residues. Germline V CDR1 and CDR2: SGHKS, YYEKEE (reference sequence). The CDR3 region is CASSLVEGTYGYTF. The CDR3 DNA reads TGTGCCAGCAGCTTGGTTGAGGGAACCTATGGCTACACCTTC.

The chain carries TRBV28 and TRBJ1-2, with 7 bases that match TRBD1. CDR1 is MDHEN and CDR2 is SYDVKM in the germline V gene. This CDR3 region has 12 residues. Trimming at V came to 8 bases and at J to 6 bases, leaving 6 bases not matched to a gene. CDR3 nucleotides: TGTGCCAGCGTCACAGGGACAGATGGCTACACCTTC. It codes for CASVTGTDGYTF.

The chain uses TRBV7-7 and TRBJ2-1, with 8 bases aligning to TRBD2. Germline CDR1 reads SSHAT; CDR2 reads FNYEAQ (reference sequence). J lost 5 bases, V lost 0 bases, and 3 bases had no gene match. CDR3 size: 15 residues. CDR3 sequence (DNA): TGTGCCAGCAGCTTAGCCGGGGGGGCCCACAATGAGCAGTTCTTC. Translation gives CASSLAGGAHNEQFF.

V and J are TRBV11-2 and TRBJ1-6; D is undetermined. The V end was cut by 5 bases, the J end by 10 bases, with 12 bases between. CDR3 size: 13 residues. Germline lookup yields CDR1 SGHAT and CDR2 FQNNGV. Here the CDR3 DNA reads TGTGCCAGCAGCCAGCCCCGGGTGTCACCCCTCCACTTT. Its protein product is CASSQPRVSPLHF.

This chain links TRBV5-1 with TRBJ1-6; 8 positions agree with TRBD1. This CDR3 contains 15 residues. V shed 4 bases, J shed 5 bases, and the junction held 5 bases outside the gene matches. Germline CDR1 is SGHRS and CDR2 is YFSETQ. Written as DNA, the CDR3 is TGCGCCAGCAGCGTGACAGGGGCGAATAATTCACCCCTCCACTTT. It codes for CASSVTGANNSPLHF.

The chain joins TRBV10-3 to TRBJ2-3; unclear D gene. Germline V gene sequence: CDR1 ENHRY, CDR2 SYGVKD. Trimming took 6 bases from V and 0 from J, leaving 10 bases between them. The CDR3 is 14 amino acids. Here the CDR3 DNA reads TGTGCCATCAGGGCCTCAGAAAGCACAGATACGCAGTATTTT. Translated, it gives CAIRASESTDTQYF.